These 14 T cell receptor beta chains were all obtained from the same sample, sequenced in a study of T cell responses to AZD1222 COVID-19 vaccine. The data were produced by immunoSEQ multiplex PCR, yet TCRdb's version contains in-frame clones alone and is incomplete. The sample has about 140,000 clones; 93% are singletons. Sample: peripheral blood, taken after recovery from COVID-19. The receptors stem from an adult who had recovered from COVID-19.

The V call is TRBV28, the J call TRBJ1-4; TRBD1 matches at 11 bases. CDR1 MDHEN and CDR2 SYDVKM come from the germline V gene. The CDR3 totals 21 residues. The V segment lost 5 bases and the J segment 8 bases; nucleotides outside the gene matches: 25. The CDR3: CASSDTWTGGVWLTPEEKLFF. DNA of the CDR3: TGTGCCAGCAGTGATACGTGGACAGGGGGCGTTTGGTTGACACCGGAGGAAAAACTGTTTTTT.

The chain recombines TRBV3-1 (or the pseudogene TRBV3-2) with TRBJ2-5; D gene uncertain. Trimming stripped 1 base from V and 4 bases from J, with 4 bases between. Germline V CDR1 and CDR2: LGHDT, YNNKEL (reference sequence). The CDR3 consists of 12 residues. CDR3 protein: CASSQGRETQYF. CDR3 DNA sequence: TGTGCCAGCAGCCAAGGGCGAGAGACCCAGTACTTC.

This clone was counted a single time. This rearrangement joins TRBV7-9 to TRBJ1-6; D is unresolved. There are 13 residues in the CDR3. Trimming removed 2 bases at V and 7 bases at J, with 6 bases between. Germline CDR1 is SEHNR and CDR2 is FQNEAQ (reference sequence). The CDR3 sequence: CASSLPANSPLHF. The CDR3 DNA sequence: TGTGCCAGCAGCTTACCCGCGAATTCACCCCTCCACTTT.

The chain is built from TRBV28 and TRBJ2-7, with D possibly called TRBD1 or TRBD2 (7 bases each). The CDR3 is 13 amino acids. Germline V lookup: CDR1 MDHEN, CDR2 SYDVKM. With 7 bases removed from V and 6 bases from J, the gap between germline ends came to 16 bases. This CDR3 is CASTPSGGAEQYF. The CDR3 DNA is TGTGCCAGCACCCCTTCAGGGGGGGCCGAGCAGTACTTC.

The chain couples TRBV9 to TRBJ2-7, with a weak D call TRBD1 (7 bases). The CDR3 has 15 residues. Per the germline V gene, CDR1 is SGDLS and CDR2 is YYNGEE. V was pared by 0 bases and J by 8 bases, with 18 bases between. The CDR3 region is CASSVEGAAGTQQYF. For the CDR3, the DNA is TGTGCCAGCAGCGTAGAGGGGGCCGCAGGGACTCAGCAGTACTTC.

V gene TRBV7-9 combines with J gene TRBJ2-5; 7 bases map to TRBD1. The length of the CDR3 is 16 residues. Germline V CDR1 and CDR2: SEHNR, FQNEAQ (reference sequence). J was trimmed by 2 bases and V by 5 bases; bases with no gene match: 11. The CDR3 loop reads CASSPGQEGAQETQYF. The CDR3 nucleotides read TGTGCCAGCAGCCCCGGACAGGAAGGGGCGCAAGAGACCCAGTACTTC.

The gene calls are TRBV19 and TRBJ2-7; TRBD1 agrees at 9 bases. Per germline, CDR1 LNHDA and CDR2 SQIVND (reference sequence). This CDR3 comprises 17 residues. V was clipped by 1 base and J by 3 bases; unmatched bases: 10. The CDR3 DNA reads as TGTGCCAGTAGTATAGCCGCGCCGGGACAGGGAGACTACGAGCAGTACTTC. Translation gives CASSIAAPGQGDYEQYF.

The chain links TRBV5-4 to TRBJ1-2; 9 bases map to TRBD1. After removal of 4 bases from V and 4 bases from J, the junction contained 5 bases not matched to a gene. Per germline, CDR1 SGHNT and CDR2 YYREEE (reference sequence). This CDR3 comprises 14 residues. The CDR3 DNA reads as TGTGCCAGCAGCCCCGGACAGGGGATCTATGGCTACACCTTC. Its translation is CASSPGQGIYGYTF.

CDR3: CASSVDGAMWEQYF. The DNA of the CDR3 is TGTGCCAGCAGCGTAGACGGGGCGATGTGGGAGCAGTACTTC. The chain recombines TRBV9 with TRBJ2-7, with D perhaps being TRBD1 or TRBD2 (5 bases each). Germline V gene lookup returns CDR1 SGDLS and CDR2 YYNGEE. This CDR3 has 14 amino acids. The V end was cut by 0 bases, the J end by 7 bases, with 14 bases between.

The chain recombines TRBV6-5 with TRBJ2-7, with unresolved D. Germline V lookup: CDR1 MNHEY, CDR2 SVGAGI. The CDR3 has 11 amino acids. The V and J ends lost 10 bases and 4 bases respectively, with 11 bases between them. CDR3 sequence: CATLLSYEQYF. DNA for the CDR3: TGTGCCACTTTACTCAGTTACGAGCAGTACTTC.

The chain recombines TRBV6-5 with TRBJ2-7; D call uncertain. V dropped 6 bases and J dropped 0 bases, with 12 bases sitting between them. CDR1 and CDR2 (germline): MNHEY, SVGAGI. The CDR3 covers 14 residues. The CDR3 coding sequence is TGTGCCAGCAGCCACACTCTGAGCTCCTACGAGCAGTACTTC. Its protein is CASSHTLSSYEQYF.

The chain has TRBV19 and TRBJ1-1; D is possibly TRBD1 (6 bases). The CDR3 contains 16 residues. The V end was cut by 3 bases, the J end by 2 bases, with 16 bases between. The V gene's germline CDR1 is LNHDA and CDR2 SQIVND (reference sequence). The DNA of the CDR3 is TGTGCCAGTAGTATTCTGACAGGAAGACCAAACACTGAAGCTTTCTTT. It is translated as CASSILTGRPNTEAFF.

The CDR3 here is CASSISGQANSPLHF. CDR3 in DNA: TGTGCCAGCAGCATAAGTGGACAGGCTAACTCACCCCTCCACTTT. This chain connects TRBV7-2 to TRBJ1-6; 7 bases are a match to TRBD1. The junction had 11 bases not matched to a gene; V was cut back by 5 bases and J by 10 bases. Per the germline V gene, CDR1 is SGHTA and CDR2 is FQGNSA. This CDR3 region has 15 residues.

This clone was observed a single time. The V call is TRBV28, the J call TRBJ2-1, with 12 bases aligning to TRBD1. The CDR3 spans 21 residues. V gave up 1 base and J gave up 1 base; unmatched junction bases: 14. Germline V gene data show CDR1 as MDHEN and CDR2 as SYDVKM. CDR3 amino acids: CASSLLGVRDRGRVSYNEQFF. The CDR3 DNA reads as TGTGCCAGCAGTTTATTGGGCGTTAGGGACAGGGGGCGAGTGTCCTACAATGAGCAGTTCTTC.